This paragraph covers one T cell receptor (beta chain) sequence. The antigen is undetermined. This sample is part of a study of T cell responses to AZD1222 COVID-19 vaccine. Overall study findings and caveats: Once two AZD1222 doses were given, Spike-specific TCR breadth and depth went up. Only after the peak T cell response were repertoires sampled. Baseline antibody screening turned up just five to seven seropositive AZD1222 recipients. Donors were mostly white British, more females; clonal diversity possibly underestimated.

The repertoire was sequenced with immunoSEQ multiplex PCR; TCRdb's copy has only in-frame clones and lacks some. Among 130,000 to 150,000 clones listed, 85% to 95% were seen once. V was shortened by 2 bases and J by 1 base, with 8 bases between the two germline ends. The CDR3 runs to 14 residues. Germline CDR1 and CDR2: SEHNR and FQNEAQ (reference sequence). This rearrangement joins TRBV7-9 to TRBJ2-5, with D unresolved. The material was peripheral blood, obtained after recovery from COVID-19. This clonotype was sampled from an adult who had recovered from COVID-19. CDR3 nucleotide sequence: TGTGCCAGCAGCTTACAAGGCGTCCAAGAGACCCAGTACTTC. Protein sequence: CASSLQGVQETQYF.